This passage covers 27 T cell receptor beta chains from one sample sequenced in a study of cytomegalovirus exposure and HLA in healthy donors. The PCR employed 60 Vbeta primers together with 13 Jbeta primers. Sequenced by immunoSEQ multiplex PCR; TCRdb stores in-frame clones only, minus some. This sample yields fewer than 150,000 clones, of which 75% to 80% are seen a single time; approximately 2% belongs to the top ten. Sequencing was performed on PBMCs. The receptors were gathered from a man aged 25 to 40 in good health and CMV-seronegative.

This clone was detected only a few times. The same CDR3 arises from other DNA sequences in this sample as well. The V call is TRBV19, the J call TRBJ2-5; D unresolved. CDR3 size: 15 residues. Germline V gene lookup returns CDR1 LNHDA and CDR2 SQIVND (reference sequence). V lost 1 base and J lost 5, with 14 bases in between. The DNA for the CDR3 is TGTGCCAGTAGTATAGGCCCAGGCGAGCAGGAGACCCAGTACTTC. This codes for CASSIGPGEQETQYF.

The rearrangement uses TRBV7-9 and TRBJ2-4; no firm D call. The CDR3 has 16 amino acids. Germline assignment: CDR1 SEHNR and CDR2 FQNEAQ (reference sequence). Between the trimmed V and J ends, which lost 1 base and 1 base, there was a span of 11 bases. CDR3 DNA sequence: TGTGCCAGCAGCTTAGGTTCAGGTCTGGCCAAAAACATTCAGTACTTC. As protein: CASSLGSGLAKNIQYF.

The gene calls are TRBV9 and TRBJ1-1; D call uncertain. The germline gives CDR1 SGDLS, CDR2 YYNGEE. Trimming took off 0 bases at V and 0 bases at J, with 3 bases between the two ends. The CDR3 is 13 amino acids. The CDR3 DNA follows: TGTGCCAGCAGCGTAGCCGTGAACACTGAAGCTTTCTTT. It translates to CASSVAVNTEAFF. Supplemented by reference TRBV9 and TRBJ1-1, the full variable domain reads DSGVTQTPKHLITATGQRVTLRCSPRSGDLSVYWYQQSLDQGLQFLIQYYNGEERAKGNILERFSAQQFPDLHSELNLSSLELGDSALYFCASSVAVNTEAFFGQGTRLTVV.

This chain links TRBV5-6 with TRBJ1-3, with D hard to call. The V gene's germline CDR1 is SGHDT and CDR2 YYEEEE. V was pared by 2 bases and J by 0 bases, with 9 bases between. The CDR3 totals 15 residues. In DNA, the CDR3 is TGTGCCAGCAGCTTTGGAGGGATCTCTGGAAACACCATATATTTT. It translates to CASSFGGISGNTIYF.

In this sample, this clone turned up a few times. The chain couples TRBV2 to TRBJ2-3; a weak D match, TRBD2 (6 bases). V shed 7 bases and J shed 3 bases, with 11 bases lying between them. The CDR3 spans 13 residues. The germline V gene has CDR1 SNHLY and CDR2 FYNNEI. CDR3 DNA sequence: TGTGCCAGCATCGGGGGATTTACAGATACGCAGTATTTT. It is translated as CASIGGFTDTQYF.

The chain has TRBV6-5 and TRBJ2-7, with 11 bases aligning to TRBD2. V gave up 0 bases and J gave up 1 base; unmatched junction bases: 2. The CDR3 has 16 amino acids. Germline V gene data show CDR1 as MNHEY and CDR2 as SVGAGI. The CDR3 sequence is CASSYSRLAGSYEQYF. CDR3 sequence (DNA): TGTGCCAGCAGTTACTCTAGACTAGCGGGGTCCTACGAGCAGTACTTC.

This chain uses TRBV7-9 with TRBJ1-2; D possibly corresponds to TRBD1 (6 bases). Trimming left V 3 bases short and J 5 bases short, with 10 bases between. CDR1 is SEHNR and CDR2 is FQNEAQ in the germline V gene (reference sequence). This CDR3 region has 13 residues. The CDR3 loop is CASSFDRYYGYTF. The CDR3, as DNA: TGTGCCAGCAGCTTCGACAGGTATTATGGCTACACCTTC.

This clone was detected once. The chain combines TRBV19 with TRBJ2-7; 8 positions agree with TRBD1. With V trimmed by 1 base and J by 1 base, 0 bases remained unmatched. The CDR3 runs 14 residues. The germline V gene has CDR1 LNHDA and CDR2 SQIVND (reference sequence). Written as DNA, the CDR3 is TGTGCCAGTAGTATAGGACAGGGGTCCTACGAGCAGTACTTC. Its translation: CASSIGQGSYEQYF.

V is TRBV6-4 and J is TRBJ1-1, with TRBD1 as a possible D gene (6 bases). Trimming pared 8 bases from V and 10 bases from J, leaving 26 bases between. Germline V gene data show CDR1 as MRHNA and CDR2 as SNTAGT. This CDR3 has 15 amino acids. CDR3 nucleotides: TGTGCCAGCTTATACTCTACAGGGTCGCTTCACTCAGCTTTCTTT. Protein sequence: CASLYSTGSLHSAFF.

The V gene is TRBV14, the J gene TRBJ2-7; TRBD2 aligns across 9 bases. The germline CDR1 and CDR2 sequences are SGHDN and FVKESK. V shed 1 base, J shed 7 bases, and the junction held 8 bases outside the gene matches. The length of the CDR3 is 15 residues. The CDR3 loop is CASSQAVAGVWEQYF. As DNA, the CDR3 is TGTGCCAGCAGCCAAGCGGTAGCGGGAGTATGGGAGCAGTACTTC.

This clone occurred once. The chain joins TRBV7-8 to TRBJ2-7, with 8 bases lining up with TRBD2. Looked up from germline, CDR1 is SGHVS and CDR2 is FQNEAQ. V was pared by 5 bases and J by 3 bases, with 12 bases of the junction left unmatched. This CDR3 is built from 16 residues. The CDR3 DNA is TGTGCCAGCAGCCCCCCTCGGACTAGCCCACTCTACGAGCAGTACTTC. Amino acid sequence: CASSPPRTSPLYEQYF.

The J gene is TRBJ1-4, the V gene TRBV9, with a possible D match to TRBD1 (5 bases). Germline values: CDR1 SGDLS, CDR2 YYNGEE. Deletions cut 1 base from V and 3 bases from J, with 10 bases between. CDR3 length: 15 residues. The CDR3 here is CASSVTAGPNEKLFF. As DNA, the CDR3 is TGTGCCAGCAGCGTAACGGCAGGGCCTAATGAAAAACTGTTTTTT.

The chain combines TRBV6-4 with TRBJ2-7; TRBD2 aligns across 11 bases. This CDR3 has 14 amino acids. With V trimmed by 6 bases and J by 7 bases, 8 bases remained unmatched. The V gene's germline CDR1 is MRHNA and CDR2 SNTAGT. The CDR3 sequence: CASSRLAGYGEQYF. CDR3 nucleotides: TGTGCCAGCAGCCGACTAGCGGGGTATGGAGAGCAGTACTTC.

This clone occurred a few times. The V call is TRBV4-1, the J call TRBJ2-1; 8 nucleotides agree with TRBD2. Germline lookup yields CDR1 MGHRA and CDR2 YSYEKL. With V trimmed by 4 bases and J by 7 bases, 12 bases remained unmatched. This CDR3 has 16 residues. CDR3 sequence: CASSPSFLAGKNEQFF. CDR3 bases: TGCGCCAGCAGCCCAAGCTTTTTAGCGGGGAAAAATGAGCAGTTCTTC.

The chain carries TRBV2 and TRBJ1-2; TRBD1 might be the D (5 bases). This CDR3 contains 13 residues. V was pared by 4 bases and J by 0 bases, with 6 bases between. Germline CDR1 is SNHLY and CDR2 is FYNNEI. In DNA form, the CDR3 reads TGTGCCAGCAGTGTGACAGCTAACTATGGCTACACCTTC. Translation: CASSVTANYGYTF.

The V gene is TRBV18, the J gene TRBJ2-7; 10 bases match TRBD2. With V trimmed by 5 bases and J by 3 bases, 10 bases remained unmatched. This CDR3 is built from 16 residues. CDR1 is KGHSH and CDR2 is LQKENI in the germline V gene. In DNA, the CDR3 is TGTGCCAGCTCATCCGCCTTAGCGGGAGGTGGCTACGAGCAGTACTTC. Protein product: CASSSALAGGGYEQYF.

The V call is TRBV25-1, the J call TRBJ2-1; D is perhaps TRBD2 (6 bases). Trimming took 1 base from V and 4 from J, leaving 20 bases between them. Germline V gives CDR1 MGHDK, CDR2 SYGVNS. CDR3 length: 18 residues. The CDR3 coding sequence is TGTGCCAGCAGTGAATCTCCCGGGGAGGACACATCATACAATGAGCAGTTCTTC. Amino acids: CASSESPGEDTSYNEQFF.

The chain's CDR3 is CASSPGFGEQFF. The CDR3, as DNA: TGTGCCAGCAGTCCAGGGTTTGGTGAGCAGTTCTTC. The V gene is TRBV2, the J gene TRBJ2-1; perhaps TRBD1 as D (5 bases). V dropped 5 bases and J dropped 9 bases, with 11 bases sitting between them. CDR3 length: 12 amino acids. In germline, CDR1 is SNHLY, CDR2 FYNNEI.

This chain connects TRBV27 to TRBJ2-1; 12 nucleotides agree with TRBD2. Germline trimming cut 6 bases from V and 7 bases from J; bases unmatched to any gene: 10. The CDR3 is 16 amino acids. Germline V gives CDR1 MNHEY, CDR2 SMNVEV (reference sequence). The CDR3 protein is CASSGLAGQGGNEQFF. In DNA form, the CDR3 reads TGTGCCAGCAGCGGACTAGCGGGACAAGGAGGGAATGAGCAGTTCTTC.

The gene calls are TRBV11-2 and TRBJ1-1; D not certain. CDR3 size: 14 residues. V lost 3 bases, J lost 2 bases, and 10 bases lay in between. Per germline, CDR1 SGHAT and CDR2 FQNNGV. CDR3 DNA: TGTGCCAGCAGCTTTTCGTCAGGCAACACTGAAGCTTTCTTT. Protein product: CASSFSSGNTEAFF.

This chain connects TRBV11-2 to TRBJ1-1; 8 nucleotides match TRBD1. CDR1 is SGHAT and CDR2 is FQNNGV in the germline V gene. The CDR3 spans 13 residues. V dropped 3 bases and J dropped 4; count of bases not matched to a gene: 1. The CDR3 region is CASSLQGATEAFF. The CDR3 nucleotides read TGTGCCAGCAGCTTGCAGGGGGCCACTGAAGCTTTCTTT.

DNA of the CDR3: TGTGCCAGCAGCCCGAGGGACAGATTCTATGGCTACACCTTC. Encoded protein: CASSPRDRFYGYTF. The gene calls are TRBV11-2 and TRBJ1-2; 7 bases match TRBD1. Germline CDR1 is SGHAT and CDR2 is FQNNGV. The CDR3 has 14 residues. Unmatched junction bases numbered 7, after V lost 5 bases and J lost 4 bases.

This clone was observed a single time. Here the CDR3 reads CASRPGSLPYEQYF. The DNA for the CDR3 is TGTGCCAGCAGACCGGGATCCCTTCCCTACGAGCAGTACTTC. The chain employs TRBV27 and TRBJ2-7; a weak D match, TRBD2 (5 bases). Per the germline V gene, CDR1 is MNHEY and CDR2 is SMNVEV (reference sequence). The CDR3 is made up of 14 amino acids. Trimming stripped 6 bases from V and 2 bases from J, with 14 bases between.

The V gene is TRBV6-1, the J gene TRBJ2-3; the D gene is possibly TRBD2 (6 bases). V was trimmed by 4 bases and J by 6 bases, leaving 11 bases between them. The CDR3 is 13 amino acids. From germline, CDR1 is MNHNS and CDR2 SASEGT. CDR3 bases: TGTGCCAGCAGTGTATGGGAGGCGGATACGCAGTATTTT. This codes for CASSVWEADTQYF.

J is TRBJ2-7 and V is TRBV4-2, with D hard to call. The V gene lost 0 bases and the J gene lost 3 bases, with 9 bases spanning the gap. CDR1 and CDR2 (germline): LGHNA, YNFKEQ. The CDR3 is 14 residues long. CDR3 nucleotides: TGTGCCAGCAGCCAAGAGGGCCCTGTCTACGAGCAGTACTTC. Translated: CASSQEGPVYEQYF.

This clone has only a few counts. The CDR3 sequence is CASSQDGGGSYEQYF. CDR3 sequence (DNA): TGCGCCAGCAGCCAAGATGGCGGAGGGAGCTACGAGCAGTACTTC. The chain links TRBV4-1 to TRBJ2-7; weak D call: TRBD2 (6 bases). CDR3 length: 15 amino acids. The V gene lost 0 bases and the J gene lost 3 bases, with 12 bases spanning the gap. Per germline, CDR1 MGHRA and CDR2 YSYEKL.

This chain joins TRBV30 and TRBJ2-5, with 7 positions matching TRBD1. J gave up 1 base and V 3 bases, and 5 bases lay outside the gene matches. The CDR3 has 14 amino acids. Germline V gene data show CDR1 as GTSNPN and CDR2 as SVGIG (reference sequence). The CDR3: CAWSRGQTQETQYF. CDR3 nucleotides: TGTGCCTGGAGCCGGGGACAGACCCAAGAGACCCAGTACTTC.